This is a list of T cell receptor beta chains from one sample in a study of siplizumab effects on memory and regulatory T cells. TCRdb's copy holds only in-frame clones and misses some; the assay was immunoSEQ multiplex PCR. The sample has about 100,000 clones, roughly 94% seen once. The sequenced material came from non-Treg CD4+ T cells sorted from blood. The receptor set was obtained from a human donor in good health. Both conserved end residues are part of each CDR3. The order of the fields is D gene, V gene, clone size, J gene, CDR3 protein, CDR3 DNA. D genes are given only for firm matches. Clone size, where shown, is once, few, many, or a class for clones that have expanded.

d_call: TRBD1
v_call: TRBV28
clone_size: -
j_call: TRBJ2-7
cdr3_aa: CASSHRLTGRYEQYF
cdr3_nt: TGTGCCAGCAGTCACCGGCTGACAGGGAGATACGAGCAGTACTTC

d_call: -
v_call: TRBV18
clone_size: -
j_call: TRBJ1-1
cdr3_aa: CASSPSGTGVNTEAFF
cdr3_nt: TGTGCCAGCTCACCCTCAGGGACCGGCGTGAACACTGAAGCTTTCTTT

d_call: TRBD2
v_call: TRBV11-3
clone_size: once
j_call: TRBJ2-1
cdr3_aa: CASSQSRGRARNEQFF
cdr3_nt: TGTGCCAGCAGCCAGTCCCGGGGGAGGGCTAGGAATGAGCAGTTCTTC

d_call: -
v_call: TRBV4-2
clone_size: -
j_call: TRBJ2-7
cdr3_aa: CASSLGFDTRSYEQYF
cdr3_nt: TGTGCCAGCAGCCTCGGTTTTGATACCAGGTCCTACGAGCAGTACTTC

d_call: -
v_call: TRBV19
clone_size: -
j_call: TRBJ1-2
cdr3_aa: CASSSHPRETVSYGYTF
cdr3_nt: TGTGCCAGTAGTTCACACCCCAGGGAGACAGTTTCCTATGGCTACACCTTC

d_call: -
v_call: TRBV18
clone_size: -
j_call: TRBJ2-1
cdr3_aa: CASSPPGVQSYNEQFF
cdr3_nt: TGTGCCAGCTCACCACCGGGGGTTCAGTCCTACAATGAGCAGTTCTTC

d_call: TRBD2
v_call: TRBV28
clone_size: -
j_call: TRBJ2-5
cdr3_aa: CASSLSPGGFLKTQYF
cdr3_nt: TGTGCCAGCAGTTTATCTCCGGGAGGTTTCTTAAAAACCCAGTACTTC

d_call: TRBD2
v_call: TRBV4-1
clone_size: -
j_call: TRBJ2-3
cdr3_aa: CASSQERTAGLVSTDTQYF
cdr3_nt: TGCGCCAGCAGCCAAGAAAGGACAGCGGGACTAGTCAGCACAGATACGCAGTATTTT

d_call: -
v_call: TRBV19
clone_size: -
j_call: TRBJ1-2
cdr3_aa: CASSTGEGSGYTF
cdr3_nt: TGTGCCAGTAGTACGGGAGAGGGTAGTGGCTACACCTTC

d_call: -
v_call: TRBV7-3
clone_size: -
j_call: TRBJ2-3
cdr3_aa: CASSLRREDTQYF
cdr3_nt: TGTGCCAGCAGCTTAAGAAGGGAAGATACGCAGTATTTT

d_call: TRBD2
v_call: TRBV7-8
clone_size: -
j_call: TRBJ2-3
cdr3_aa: CASSLISAGGADTQYF
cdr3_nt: TGTGCCAGCAGCTTAATCTCGGCCGGGGGGGCAGATACGCAGTATTTT

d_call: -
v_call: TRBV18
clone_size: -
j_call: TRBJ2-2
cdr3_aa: CASSPAGTGAIGELFF
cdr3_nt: TGTGCCAGCTCACCAGCCGGGACTGGGGCCATCGGGGAGCTGTTTTTT

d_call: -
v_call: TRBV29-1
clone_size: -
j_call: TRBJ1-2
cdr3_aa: CSVQKGPRGGYTF
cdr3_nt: TGCAGCGTGCAGAAGGGACCAAGGGGAGGCTACACCTTC

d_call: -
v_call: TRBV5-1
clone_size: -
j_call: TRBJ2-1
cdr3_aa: CASSTGTNNEQFF
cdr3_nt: TGCGCCAGCAGCACAGGGACCAACAATGAGCAGTTCTTC

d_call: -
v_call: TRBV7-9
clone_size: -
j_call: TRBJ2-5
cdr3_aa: CASSLVVVEPQYF
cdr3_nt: TGTGCCAGCAGCTTAGTGGTAGTGGAGCCCCAGTACTTC

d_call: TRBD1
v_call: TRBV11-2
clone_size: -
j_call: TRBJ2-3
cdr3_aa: CASRGVQGAQYF
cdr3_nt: TGTGCCAGCAGGGGGGTACAGGGGGCGCAGTATTTT